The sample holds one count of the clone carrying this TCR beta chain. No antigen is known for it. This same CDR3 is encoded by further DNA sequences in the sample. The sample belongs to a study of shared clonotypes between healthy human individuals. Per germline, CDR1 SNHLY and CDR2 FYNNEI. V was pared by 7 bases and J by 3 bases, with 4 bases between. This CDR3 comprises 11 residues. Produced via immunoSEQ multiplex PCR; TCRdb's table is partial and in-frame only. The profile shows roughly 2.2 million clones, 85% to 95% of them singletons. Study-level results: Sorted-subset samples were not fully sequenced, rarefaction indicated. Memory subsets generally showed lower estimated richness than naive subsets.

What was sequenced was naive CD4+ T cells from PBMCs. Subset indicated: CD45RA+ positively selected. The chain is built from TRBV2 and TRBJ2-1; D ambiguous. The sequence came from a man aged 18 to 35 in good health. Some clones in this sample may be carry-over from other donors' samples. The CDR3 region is CASTVYNEQFF. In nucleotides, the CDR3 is TGTGCCAGCACCGTCTACAATGAGCAGTTCTTC.